This TCR beta chain was observed in a study of human T cells and chemical hapten exposure. V lost 4 bases and J lost 6; bases outside the gene matches: 15. There are 17 residues in the CDR3. Germline lookup yields CDR1 SGHDN and CDR2 FVKESK. This clonotype was counted at least ten times. One entry per CDR3 protein results from TCRdb running MiXCR on the RACE reads. The sample consists of around 380,000 distinct CDR3 sequences, roughly 4.8% of them appearing once. Noted time point: patch test 1, 2 weeks after DPC sensitization. Treatment noted: therapeutic diphenylcyclopropenone sensitization with weekly scalp DPC.

This specimen consisted of whole blood, obtained in connection with sensitization to the hapten diphenylcyclopropenone (DPC). The chain combines TRBV14 with TRBJ2-1, with 7 positions matching TRBD1. The sequence came from a woman between 50 and 59 years old with alopecia areata. Some clones in this sample may be carry-over from other donors' samples. The DNA for the CDR3 is TGTGCCAGCAGCCGATACAGGGGCGCGTTTTTGGGCAATGAGCAGTTCTTC. Protein: CASSRYRGAFLGNEQFF.